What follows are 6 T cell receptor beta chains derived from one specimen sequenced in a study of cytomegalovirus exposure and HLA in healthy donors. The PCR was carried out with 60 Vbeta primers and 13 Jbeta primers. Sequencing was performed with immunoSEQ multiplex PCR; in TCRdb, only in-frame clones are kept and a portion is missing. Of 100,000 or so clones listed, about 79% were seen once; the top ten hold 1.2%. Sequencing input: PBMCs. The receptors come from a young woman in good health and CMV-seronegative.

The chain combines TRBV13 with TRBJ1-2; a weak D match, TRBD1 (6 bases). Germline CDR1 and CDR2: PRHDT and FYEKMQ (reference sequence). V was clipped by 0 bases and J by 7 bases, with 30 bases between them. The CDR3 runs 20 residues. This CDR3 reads CASSLGRGERGSGPYGGYTF. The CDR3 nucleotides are TGTGCCAGCAGCTTAGGCCGAGGGGAGAGGGGGAGTGGCCCATATGGTGGCTACACCTTC.

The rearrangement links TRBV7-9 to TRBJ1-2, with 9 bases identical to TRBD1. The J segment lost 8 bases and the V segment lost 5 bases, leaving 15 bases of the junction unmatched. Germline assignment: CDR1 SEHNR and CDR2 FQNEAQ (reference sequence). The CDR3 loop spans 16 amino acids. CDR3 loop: CASSRTHKTGGQGYTF. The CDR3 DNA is TGTGCCAGCAGCCGCACACATAAGACAGGGGGGCAAGGCTACACCTTC.

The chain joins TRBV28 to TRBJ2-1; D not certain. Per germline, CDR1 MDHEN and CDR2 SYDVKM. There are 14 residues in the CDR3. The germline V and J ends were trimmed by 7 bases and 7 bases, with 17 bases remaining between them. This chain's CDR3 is CASTLGRVRNEQFF. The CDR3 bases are TGTGCCAGCACCTTAGGCCGGGTGAGGAATGAGCAGTTCTTC.

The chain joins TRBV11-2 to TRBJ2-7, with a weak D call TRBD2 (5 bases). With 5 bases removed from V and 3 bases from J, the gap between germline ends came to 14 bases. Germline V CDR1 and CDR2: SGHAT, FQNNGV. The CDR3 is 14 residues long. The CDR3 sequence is CASSLGLVHYEQYF. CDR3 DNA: TGTGCCAGCAGCCTCGGACTTGTCCACTACGAGCAGTACTTC.

The CDR3 protein is CASSRRTSAYNEQFF. CDR3 DNA: TGTGCCAGCAGCCGGAGGACTAGCGCGTACAATGAGCAGTTCTTC. The rearrangement joins TRBV5-4 to TRBJ2-1, with 9 bases that match TRBD2. Germline CDR1 and CDR2: SGHNT and YYREEE (reference sequence). V dropped 4 bases and J dropped 4; count of bases not matched to a gene: 6. This CDR3 comprises 15 residues.

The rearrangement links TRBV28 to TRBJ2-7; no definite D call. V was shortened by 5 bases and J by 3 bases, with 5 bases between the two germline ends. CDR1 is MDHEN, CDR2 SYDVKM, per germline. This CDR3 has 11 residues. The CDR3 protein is CASSVGYEQYF. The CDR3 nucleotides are TGTGCCAGCAGTGTCGGCTACGAGCAGTACTTC.